These 21 T cell receptor beta chains came from one sample sequenced in a study of response to subunit inactivated influenza vaccine (dated by TCRdb to 2016 to 2019). The library was made by RT-PCR. TCRdb shows the sequencer as Illumina HiSeq 2500. TCRdb reprocessed the public reads (quality trimming at Q25 with fastp, clone calling with MiXCR) and kept in-frame beta chains. Rows with one shared CDR3 protein collapse into an entry with the most common genes and DNA. In this sample the table shows some 550,000 distinct CDR3 sequences, around a quarter of which occur a single time. Jointly, the top ten make up around 2.8% of the sample. Another study also made use of these data, one on T cells expressing NK-cell markers. As the second study states: TCR beta cDNA libraries were made by 5'RACE template switching that added a universal primer site and unique molecular identifiers.

The sample in question was CD4+ T cells sorted from PBMCs, obtained 11 to 12 days after vaccination. The origin of the receptors is a man between 45 and 60 years old who received an inactivated influenza vaccine. Donor details come from another sample of the same person, matched by shared clones.

J is TRBJ1-2 and V is TRBV6-1; no firm D call. The CDR3 covers 15 residues. The V gene's germline CDR1 is MNHNS and CDR2 SASEGT. Deletions cut 8 bases from V and 4 bases from J, with 20 bases between. The CDR3 bases are TGTGCCAGCCGGGAACGGGCTACAACCCTCTATGGCTACACCTTC. Encoded protein: CASRERATTLYGYTF.

The chain has TRBV14 and TRBJ1-2; D is uncertain. Germline V gene data show CDR1 as SGHDN and CDR2 as FVKESK. Trimming pared 1 base from V and 2 bases from J, leaving 11 bases between. The length of the CDR3 is 15 residues. The CDR3 region has the DNA TGTGCCAGCAGCCAAGCTTTGTCCCGAAACTATGGCTACACCTTC. Translation: CASSQALSRNYGYTF. The full variable domain, with the rest looked up from reference TRBV14 and TRBJ1-2, is EAGVTQFPSHSVIEKGQTVTLRCDPISGHDNLYWYRRVMGKEIKFLLHFVKESKQDESGMPNNRFLAERTGGTYSTLKVQPAELEDSGVYFCASSQALSRNYGYTFGSGTRLTVV.

V gene TRBV11-2 combines with J gene TRBJ1-3; 8 positions agree with TRBD1. V lost 5 bases, J lost 2 bases, and 5 bases stayed unmatched. Germline CDR1 reads SGHAT; CDR2 reads FQNNGV. This CDR3 is 15 amino acids long. The CDR3 nucleotides read TGTGCCAGCAGCCCAAGACAGGGGACTGGAAACACCATATATTTT. Its translation: CASSPRQGTGNTIYF.

The V and J genes are TRBV4-2 and TRBJ1-1; TRBD1 aligns across 7 bases. The CDR3 consists of 15 residues. From germline, CDR1 is LGHNA and CDR2 YNFKEQ. The trim removed 1 base at V and 1 base at J, leaving 3 bases unmatched. CDR3 in DNA: TGTGCCAGCAGCCAAGCCTCAGGGGGGAACACTGAAGCTTTCTTT. It translates to CASSQASGGNTEAFF.

The V gene is TRBV5-6, the J gene TRBJ2-7; 7 nucleotides agree with TRBD2. J lost 3 bases, V lost 1 base, and 10 bases had no gene match. Germline V gene lookup returns CDR1 SGHDT and CDR2 YYEEEE. The CDR3 has 16 residues. The CDR3 sequence: CASSLLFSSGNYEQYF. The CDR3 bases are TGTGCCAGCAGCTTGCTGTTCTCTAGCGGAAACTACGAGCAGTACTTC.

J is TRBJ2-1 and V is TRBV12-3 or TRBV12-4; TRBD2 matches at 8 bases. The CDR3 extends over 14 amino acids. The junction had 14 bases not matched to a gene; V was cut back by 3 bases and J by 16 bases. CDR3 nucleotide sequence: TGTGCCAGCAGTTTGGCAGGGTTAGCGGGGCTCGAATTCTTC. It translates to CASSLAGLAGLEFF.

This clonotype was seen many times. The chain is built from TRBV14 and TRBJ2-1, with TRBD2 matching over 9 bases. Germline assignment: CDR1 SGHDN and CDR2 FVKESK. This CDR3 comprises 14 residues. Trimming removed 4 bases from V and 3 bases from J; junction bases left unmatched: 1. Written as DNA, the CDR3 is TGTGCCAGCAGCCCGACTAGCGGCTACAATGAGCAGTTCTTC. Encoded protein: CASSPTSGYNEQFF.

J is TRBJ2-3 and V is TRBV2; D is perhaps TRBD1 (6 bases). The CDR3 loop spans 14 amino acids. The germline V gene encodes CDR1 SNHLY and CDR2 FYNNEI. V was pared by 4 bases and J by 7 bases, with 15 bases between. CDR3 sequence: CASSVQRQDHTQYF. CDR3 coding DNA: TGTGCCAGCAGTGTTCAGAGACAGGATCATACGCAGTATTTT.

The rearrangement joins TRBV6-1 to TRBJ2-5; D unclear. This CDR3 has 13 amino acids. Trimming shortened V by 7 bases and J by 5 bases, and 14 bases separated the two germline ends. The germline CDR1 and CDR2 sequences are MNHNS and SASEGT. Here the CDR3 reads CASKMSHAETQYF. CDR3 in DNA: TGTGCCAGCAAAATGTCTCATGCGGAGACCCAGTACTTC.

The V gene is TRBV6-2 or TRBV6-3, the J gene TRBJ2-1; D not certain. There are 12 residues in the CDR3. V shed 4 bases and J shed 7 bases, with 8 bases lying between them. In germline, CDR1 is MNHEY, CDR2 SVGEGT. The CDR3: CASSFVLNEQFF. In DNA form, the CDR3 reads TGTGCCAGCAGTTTTGTCTTGAATGAGCAGTTCTTC.

The gene calls are TRBV11-2 and TRBJ2-7; TRBD1 or TRBD2 may be the D gene (5 bases each). Trimming removed 0 bases from V and 5 bases from J, with 14 bases in between. Germline V gene data show CDR1 as SGHAT and CDR2 as FQNNGV. The CDR3 has 15 residues. The CDR3 sequence is CASSLDPGGSDEQYF. CDR3 nucleotide sequence: TGTGCCAGCAGCTTAGATCCTGGGGGAAGTGACGAGCAGTACTTC.

This chain joins TRBV5-1 and TRBJ2-1; D perhaps matches TRBD2 (6 bases). Trimming removed 0 bases from V and 8 bases from J, with 12 bases in between. Germline V CDR1 and CDR2: SGHRS, YFSETQ. This CDR3 comprises 14 residues. The chain's CDR3 is CASSLGGMPDEQFF. The CDR3 DNA sequence: TGCGCCAGCAGCTTGGGCGGGATGCCGGATGAGCAGTTCTTC. Full variable domain (missing parts from reference TRBV5-1 and TRBJ2-1): KAGVTQTPRYLIKTRGQQVTLSCSPISGHRSVSWYQQTPGQGLQFLFEYFSETQRNKGNFPGRFSGRQFSNSRSEMNVSTLELGDSALYLCASSLGGMPDEQFFGPGTRLTVL.

This clonotype came up a few times. The V call is TRBV28, the J call TRBJ2-3; TRBD2 is a possible D gene (6 bases). Trimming left V 6 bases short and J 0 bases short, with 19 bases between. The CDR3 is made up of 17 amino acids. Germline V gives CDR1 MDHEN, CDR2 SYDVKM. This chain's CDR3 is CASSPWAAGTSTDTQYF. In DNA form, the CDR3 reads TGTGCCAGCAGCCCCTGGGCGGCGGGAACGAGCACAGATACGCAGTATTTT.

The V and J genes are TRBV28 and TRBJ2-5; D gene uncertain. Trimming shortened V by 5 bases and J by 1 base, and 8 bases separated the two germline ends. The CDR3 contains 13 residues. Looked up from germline, CDR1 is MDHEN and CDR2 is SYDVKM. CDR3 bases: TGTGCCAGCAGTCCGAACATCCAAGAGACCCAGTACTTC. It is translated as CASSPNIQETQYF.

V usage is TRBV20-1 and J usage is TRBJ2-1; TRBD1 matches 10 bases. CDR3 length equals 15 residues. Germline lookup yields CDR1 DFQATT and CDR2 SNEGSKA (reference sequence). The ends lost 6 bases at V and 2 bases at J; junction bases unmatched: 7. The CDR3 DNA is TGCAGTGCCGCCGTGACAGGGGGCGCCTACAATGAGCAGTTCTTC. Amino acids: CSAAVTGGAYNEQFF.

This clonotype was counted ten times or more. The rearrangement uses TRBV7-2 and TRBJ2-2; tentative D call: TRBD1 (6 bases). In germline, CDR1 is SGHTA, CDR2 FQGNSA. There are 14 residues in the CDR3. Trimming left V 4 bases short and J 1 base short, with 7 bases between. The CDR3 sequence: CASSSGQNTGELFF. CDR3 bases: TGTGCCAGCAGCTCGGGACAGAACACCGGGGAGCTGTTTTTT.

This chain links TRBV3-1 with TRBJ2-7; 7 bases line up with TRBD2. Germline-derived CDR1 and CDR2 are LGHDT and YNNKEL (reference sequence). The CDR3 is made up of 14 amino acids. The junction had 5 bases not matched to a gene; V was cut back by 4 bases and J by 2 bases. The CDR3 nucleotides read TGTGCCAGCAGCCGCGCGGGACTAACCTACGAGCAGTACTTC. Translated: CASSRAGLTYEQYF.

The chain employs TRBV28 and TRBJ1-1; 8 nucleotides line up with TRBD1. The CDR3 extends over 15 amino acids. Germline loops: CDR1 MDHEN, CDR2 SYDVKM. V lost 3 bases, J lost 5 bases, and 8 bases stayed unmatched. This CDR3 reads CASSFQGARETEAFF. The CDR3 bases are TGTGCCAGCAGTTTTCAGGGGGCGCGTGAAACTGAAGCTTTCTTT.

This clonotype has more than one count but fewer than ten. V usage is TRBV12-3 or TRBV12-4 and J usage is TRBJ2-7; 8 bases are a match to TRBD1. The CDR3 totals 13 residues. The V gene end was trimmed by 6 bases and the J gene end by 3 bases; junction bases not matched to a gene: 4. The CDR3 DNA is TGTGCCAGCAGACCGGGACAGGTCTACGAGCAGTACTTC. Translated, it gives CASRPGQVYEQYF.

The V call is TRBV30, the J call TRBJ1-1; no reliable D call. Germline assignment: CDR1 GTSNPN and CDR2 SVGIG (reference sequence). V shed 2 bases and J shed 0 bases, with 7 bases lying between them. This CDR3 spans 13 amino acids. The CDR3: CAWSWRVNTEAFF. DNA for the CDR3: TGTGCCTGGAGTTGGCGGGTGAACACTGAAGCTTTCTTT.

CDR3 sequence reads: CASSSKTLAEYNEQFF. In nucleotides, the CDR3 is TGCGCCAGCAGCTCGAAAACCCTAGCGGAGTACAATGAGCAGTTCTTC. The rearrangement uses TRBV5-1 and TRBJ2-1, with 7 bases matching TRBD2. Germline CDR1 SGHRS, CDR2 YFSETQ. The CDR3 covers 16 residues. The V gene end was trimmed by 3 bases and the J gene end by 4 bases; junction bases not matched to a gene: 10.